The clone carrying this T cell receptor (beta chain) was seen a handful of times. Its specificity is unknown. The CDR3 sequence is 13 residues long. Trimming shortened V by 5 bases and J by 4 bases, and 9 bases separated the two germline ends. Germline CDR1 MNHEY, CDR2 SMNVEV (reference sequence). This entry belongs to a study of response to subunit inactivated influenza vaccine. TCRdb reprocessed the RT-PCR reads via MiXCR and lists one record per CDR3 protein. The profile shows about 520,000 distinct CDR3 sequences, about 7.2% of them singletons. Points from the study as a whole: Only a handful of new T cells, the authors suggested, are recruited with each seasonal influenza vaccination.

This specimen consisted of PBMCs from blood, obtained less than 30 months after vaccination. The chain employs TRBV27 and TRBJ1-5; D uncertain. The clonotype comes from a man aged 50-75 years who received an inactivated influenza vaccine. CDR3 sequence reads: CASSLRENQPQHF. Written as DNA, the CDR3 is TGTGCCAGCAGTCTACGGGAGAATCAGCCCCAGCATTTT.